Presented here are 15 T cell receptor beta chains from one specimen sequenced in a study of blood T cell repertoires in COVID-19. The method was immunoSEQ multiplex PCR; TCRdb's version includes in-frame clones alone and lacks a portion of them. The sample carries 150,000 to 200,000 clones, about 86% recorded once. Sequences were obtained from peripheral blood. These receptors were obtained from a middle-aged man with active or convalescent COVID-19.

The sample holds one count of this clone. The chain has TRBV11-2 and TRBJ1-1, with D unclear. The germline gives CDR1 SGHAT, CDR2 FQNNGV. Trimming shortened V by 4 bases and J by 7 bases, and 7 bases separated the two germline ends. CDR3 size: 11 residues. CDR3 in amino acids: CASSSVGEAFF. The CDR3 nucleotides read TGTGCCAGCAGCTCCGTCGGTGAAGCTTTCTTT.

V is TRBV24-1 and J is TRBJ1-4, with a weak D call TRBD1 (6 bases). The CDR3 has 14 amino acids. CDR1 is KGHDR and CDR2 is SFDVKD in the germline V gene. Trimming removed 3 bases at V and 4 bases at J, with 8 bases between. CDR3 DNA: TGTGCCACCAGTGATCCAGGGGATAATGAAAAACTGTTTTTT. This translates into CATSDPGDNEKLFF.

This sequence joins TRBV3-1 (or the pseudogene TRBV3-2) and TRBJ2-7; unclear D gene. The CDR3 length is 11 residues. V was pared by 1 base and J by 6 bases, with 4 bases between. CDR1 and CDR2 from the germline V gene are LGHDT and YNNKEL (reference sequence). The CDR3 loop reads CASSQGAEQYF. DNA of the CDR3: TGTGCCAGCAGCCAAGGGGCCGAGCAGTACTTC.

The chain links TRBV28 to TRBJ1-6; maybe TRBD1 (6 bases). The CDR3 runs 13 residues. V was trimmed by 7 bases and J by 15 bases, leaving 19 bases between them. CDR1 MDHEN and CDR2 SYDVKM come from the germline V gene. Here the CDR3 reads CASNTGPFHFLHF. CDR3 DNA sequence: TGTGCCAGCAACACAGGGCCCTTCCATTTCCTCCACTTT.

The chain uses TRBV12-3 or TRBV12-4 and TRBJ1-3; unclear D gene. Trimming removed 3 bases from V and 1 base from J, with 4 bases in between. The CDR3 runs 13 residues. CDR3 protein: CASSFRSGNTIYF. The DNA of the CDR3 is TGTGCCAGCAGTTTCAGATCTGGAAACACCATATATTTT.

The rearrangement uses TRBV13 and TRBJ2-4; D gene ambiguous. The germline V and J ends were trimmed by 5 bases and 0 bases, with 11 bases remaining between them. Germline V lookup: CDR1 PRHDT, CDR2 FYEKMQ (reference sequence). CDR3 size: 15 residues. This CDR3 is CASSEVALAKNIQYF. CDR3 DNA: TGTGCCAGCAGCGAAGTGGCCTTAGCCAAAAACATTCAGTACTTC.

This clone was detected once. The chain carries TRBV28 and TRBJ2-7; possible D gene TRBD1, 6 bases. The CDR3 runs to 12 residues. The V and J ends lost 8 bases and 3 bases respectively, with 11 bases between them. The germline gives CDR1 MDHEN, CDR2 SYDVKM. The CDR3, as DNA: TGTGCCAGCTATTCGGACAGCTACGAGCAGTACTTC. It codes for CASYSDSYEQYF.

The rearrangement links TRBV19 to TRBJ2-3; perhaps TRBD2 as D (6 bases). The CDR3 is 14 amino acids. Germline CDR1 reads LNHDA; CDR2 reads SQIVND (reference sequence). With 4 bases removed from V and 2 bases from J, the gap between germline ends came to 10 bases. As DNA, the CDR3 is TGTGCCAGTAGTACTGGGGACTCCACAGATACGCAGTATTTT. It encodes CASSTGDSTDTQYF. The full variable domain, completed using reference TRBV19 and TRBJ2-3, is DGGITQSPKYLFRKEGQNVTLSCEQNLNHDAMYWYRQDPGQGLRLIYYSQIVNDFQKGDIAEGYSVSREKKESFPLTVTSAQKNPTAFYLCASSTGDSTDTQYFGPGTRLTVL.

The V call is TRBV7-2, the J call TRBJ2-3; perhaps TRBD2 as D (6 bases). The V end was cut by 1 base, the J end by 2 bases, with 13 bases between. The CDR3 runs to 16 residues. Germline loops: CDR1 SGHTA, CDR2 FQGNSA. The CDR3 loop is CASSLDAGTTTDTQYF. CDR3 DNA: TGTGCCAGCAGCTTAGACGCGGGGACCACCACAGATACGCAGTATTTT.

In DNA, the CDR3 is TGTGCCAGCAGCCTCACGGGACAGGGCAGCAACACCGGGGAGCTGTTTTTT. Its protein is CASSLTGQGSNTGELFF. The chain is built from TRBV14 and TRBJ2-2; 9 bases map to TRBD1. V dropped 4 bases and J dropped 2; count of bases not matched to a gene: 8. CDR3 size: 17 residues. Germline CDR1 is SGHDN and CDR2 is FVKESK.

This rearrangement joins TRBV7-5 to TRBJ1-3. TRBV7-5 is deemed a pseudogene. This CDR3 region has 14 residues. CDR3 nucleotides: TGTGTCAGAAGGGGGGGGGTTATAAGAAACACCATATATTTT. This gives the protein CVRRGGVIRNTIYF.

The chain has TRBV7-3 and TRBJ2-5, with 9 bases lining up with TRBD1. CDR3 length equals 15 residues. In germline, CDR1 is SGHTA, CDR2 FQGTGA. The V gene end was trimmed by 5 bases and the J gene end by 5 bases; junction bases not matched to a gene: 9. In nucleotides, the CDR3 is TGTGCCAGCAGCCCACAGGGGGCGGTGGGCGAGACCCAGTACTTC. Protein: CASSPQGAVGETQYF. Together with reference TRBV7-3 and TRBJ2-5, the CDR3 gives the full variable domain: GAGVSQTPSNKVTEKGKYVELRCDPISGHTALYWYRQSLGQGPEFLIYFQGTGAADDSGLPNDRFFAVRPEGSVSTLKIQRTERGDSAVYLCASSPQGAVGETQYFGPGTRLLVL.

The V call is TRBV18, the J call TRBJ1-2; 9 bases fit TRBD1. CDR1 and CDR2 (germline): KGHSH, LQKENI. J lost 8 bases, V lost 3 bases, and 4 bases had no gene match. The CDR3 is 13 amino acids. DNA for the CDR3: TGTGCCAGCTCACCCGATACAGGGGGCGGCTACACCTTC. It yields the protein CASSPDTGGGYTF.

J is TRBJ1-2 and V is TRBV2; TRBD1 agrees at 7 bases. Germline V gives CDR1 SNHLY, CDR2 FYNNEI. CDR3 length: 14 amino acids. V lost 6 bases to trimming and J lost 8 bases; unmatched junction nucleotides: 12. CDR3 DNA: TGTGCCAGCAGAAGGGGGACAGTCGCCGGAGGCTACACCTTC. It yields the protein CASRRGTVAGGYTF.

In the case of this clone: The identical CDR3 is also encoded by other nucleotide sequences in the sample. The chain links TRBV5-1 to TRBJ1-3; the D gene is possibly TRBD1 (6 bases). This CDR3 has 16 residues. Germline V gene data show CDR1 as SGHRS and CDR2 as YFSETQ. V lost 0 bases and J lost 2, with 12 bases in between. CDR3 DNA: TGCGCCAGCAGCTTGGCCGGTCCAGGGGCTGGAAACACCATATATTTT. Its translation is CASSLAGPGAGNTIYF. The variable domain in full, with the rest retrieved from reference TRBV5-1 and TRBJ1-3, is KAGVTQTPRYLIKTRGQQVTLSCSPISGHRSVSWYQQTPGQGLQFLFEYFSETQRNKGNFPGRFSGRQFSNSRSEMNVSTLELGDSALYLCASSLAGPGAGNTIYFGEGSWLTVV.